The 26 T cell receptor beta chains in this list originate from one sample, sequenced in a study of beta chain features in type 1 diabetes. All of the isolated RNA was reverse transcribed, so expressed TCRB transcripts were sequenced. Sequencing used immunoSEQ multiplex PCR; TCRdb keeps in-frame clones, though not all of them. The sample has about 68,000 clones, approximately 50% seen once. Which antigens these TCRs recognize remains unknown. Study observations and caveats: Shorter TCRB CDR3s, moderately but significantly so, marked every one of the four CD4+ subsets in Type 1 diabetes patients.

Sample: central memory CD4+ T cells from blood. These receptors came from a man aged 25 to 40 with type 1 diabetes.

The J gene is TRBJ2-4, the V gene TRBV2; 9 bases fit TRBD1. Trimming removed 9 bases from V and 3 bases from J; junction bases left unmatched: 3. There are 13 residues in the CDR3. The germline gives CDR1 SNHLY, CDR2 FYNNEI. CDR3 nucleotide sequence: TGTGCCAGTACAGGGGGCGGCAAAAACATTCAGTACTTC. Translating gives CASTGGGKNIQYF.

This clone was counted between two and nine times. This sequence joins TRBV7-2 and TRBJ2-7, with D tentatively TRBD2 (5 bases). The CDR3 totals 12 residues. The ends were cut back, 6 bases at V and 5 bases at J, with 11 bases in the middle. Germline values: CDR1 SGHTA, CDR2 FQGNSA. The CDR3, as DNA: TGTGCCAGCAGTAGTTCTAGCAACGAGCAGTACTTC. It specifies CASSSSSNEQYF.

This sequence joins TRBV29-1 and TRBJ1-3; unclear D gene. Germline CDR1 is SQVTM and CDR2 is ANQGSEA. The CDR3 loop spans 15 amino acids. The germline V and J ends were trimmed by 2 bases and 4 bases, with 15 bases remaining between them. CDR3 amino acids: CSVESGDRVGNTIYF. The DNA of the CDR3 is TGCAGCGTTGAATCCGGGGATAGGGTGGGAAACACCATATATTTT.

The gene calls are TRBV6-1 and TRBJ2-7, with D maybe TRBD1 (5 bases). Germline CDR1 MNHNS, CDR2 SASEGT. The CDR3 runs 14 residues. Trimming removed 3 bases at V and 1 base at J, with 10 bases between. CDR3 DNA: TGTGCCAGCAGTGACAGGGCTAGATCCTACGAGCAGTACTTC. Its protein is CASSDRARSYEQYF.

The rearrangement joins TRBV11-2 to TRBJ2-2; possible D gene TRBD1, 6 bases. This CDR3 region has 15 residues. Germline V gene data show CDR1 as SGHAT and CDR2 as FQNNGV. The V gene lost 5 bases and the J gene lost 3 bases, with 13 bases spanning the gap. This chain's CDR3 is CASSRRGSDTGELFF. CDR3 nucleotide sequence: TGTGCCAGCAGCCGAAGGGGGTCTGACACCGGGGAGCTGTTTTTT.

In DNA, the CDR3 is TGTGCCAGCTCACCACCCCGGACTAGCGGATTCACAGATACGCAGTATTTT. This translates into CASSPPRTSGFTDTQYF. The V and J genes are TRBV18 and TRBJ2-3; 10 positions match TRBD2. Looked up from germline, CDR1 is KGHSH and CDR2 is LQKENI. The CDR3 covers 17 residues. The V segment lost 0 bases and the J segment 2 bases; nucleotides outside the gene matches: 5.

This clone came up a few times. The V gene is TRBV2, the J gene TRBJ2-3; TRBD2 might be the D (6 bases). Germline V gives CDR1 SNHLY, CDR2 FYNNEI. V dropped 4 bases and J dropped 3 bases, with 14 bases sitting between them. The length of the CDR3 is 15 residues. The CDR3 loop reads CASSVRRDGTDTQYF. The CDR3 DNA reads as TGTGCCAGCAGTGTAAGGCGGGATGGTACAGATACGCAGTATTTT.

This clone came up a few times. The CDR3 nucleotides are TGTGCCAGCTCACTTCGCGAATTGGATGAGCAGTTCTTC. Protein sequence: CASSLRELDEQFF. The chain links TRBV18 to TRBJ2-1; D unresolved. The CDR3 sequence is 13 residues long. Trimming took 4 bases from V and 8 from J, leaving 12 bases between them. Germline CDR1 is KGHSH and CDR2 is LQKENI. Filled out from reference TRBV18 and TRBJ2-1, the complete variable domain reads NAGVMQNPRHLVRRRGQEARLRCSPMKGHSHVYWYRQLPEEGLKFMVYLQKENIIDESGMPKERFSAEFPKEGPSILRIQQVVRGDSAAYFCASSLRELDEQFFGPGTRLTVL.

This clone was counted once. The CDR3 DNA is TGTGCCTGGAGTCTCGGACTAGCGAGGGGCGAGCAGTACTTC. Protein product: CAWSLGLARGEQYF. The chain carries TRBV30 and TRBJ2-7, with TRBD2 matching over 9 bases. The CDR3 has 14 residues. V lost 2 bases and J lost 6; bases outside the gene matches: 8. Germline V gene sequence: CDR1 GTSNPN, CDR2 SVGIG (reference sequence).

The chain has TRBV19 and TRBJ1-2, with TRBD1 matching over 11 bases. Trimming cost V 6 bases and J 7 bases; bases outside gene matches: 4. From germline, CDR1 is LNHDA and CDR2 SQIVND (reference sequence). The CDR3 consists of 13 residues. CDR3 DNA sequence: TGTGCCAGTAGGGGACAGGGGGAGTCTGGCTACACCTTC. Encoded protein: CASRGQGESGYTF.

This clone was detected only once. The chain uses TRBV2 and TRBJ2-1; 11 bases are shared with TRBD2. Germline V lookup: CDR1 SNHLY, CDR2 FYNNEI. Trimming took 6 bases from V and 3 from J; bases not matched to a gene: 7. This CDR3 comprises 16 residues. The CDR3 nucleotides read TGTGCCAGCAGCGACAGACTAGCGGGACTCTACAATGAGCAGTTCTTC. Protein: CASSDRLAGLYNEQFF.

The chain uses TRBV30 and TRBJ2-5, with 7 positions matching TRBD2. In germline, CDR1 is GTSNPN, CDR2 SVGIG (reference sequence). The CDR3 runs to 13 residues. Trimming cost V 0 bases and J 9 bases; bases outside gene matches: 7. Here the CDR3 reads CAWSVTPAGAQYF. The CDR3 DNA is TGTGCCTGGAGTGTAACCCCCGCGGGGGCCCAGTACTTC.

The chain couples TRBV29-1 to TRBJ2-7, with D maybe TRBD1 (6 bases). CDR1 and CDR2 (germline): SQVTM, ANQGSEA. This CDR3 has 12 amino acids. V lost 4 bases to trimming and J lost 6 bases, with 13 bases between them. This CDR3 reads CSVGRQGPEQYF. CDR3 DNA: TGCAGCGTTGGGCGGCAGGGGCCCGAGCAGTACTTC.

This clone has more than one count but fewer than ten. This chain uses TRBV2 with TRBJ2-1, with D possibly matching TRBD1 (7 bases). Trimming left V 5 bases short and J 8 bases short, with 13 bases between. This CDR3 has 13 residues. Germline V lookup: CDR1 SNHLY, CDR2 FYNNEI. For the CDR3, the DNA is TGTGCCAGCAGTTTGGGCAGGGGGGATGAGCAGTTCTTC. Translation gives CASSLGRGDEQFF.

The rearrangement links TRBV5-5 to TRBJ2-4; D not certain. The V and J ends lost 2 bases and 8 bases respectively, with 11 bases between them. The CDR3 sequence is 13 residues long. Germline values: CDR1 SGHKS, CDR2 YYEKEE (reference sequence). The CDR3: CASSFLGGDIQYF. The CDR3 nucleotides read TGTGCCAGCAGCTTCTTAGGCGGTGACATTCAGTACTTC.

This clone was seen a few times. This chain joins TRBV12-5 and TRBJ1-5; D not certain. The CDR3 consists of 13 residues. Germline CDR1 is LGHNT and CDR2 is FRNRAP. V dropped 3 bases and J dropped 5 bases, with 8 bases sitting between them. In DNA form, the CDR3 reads TGTGCTAGTGGTTTCGGGGAGGATCAGCCCCAGCATTTT. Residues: CASGFGEDQPQHF.

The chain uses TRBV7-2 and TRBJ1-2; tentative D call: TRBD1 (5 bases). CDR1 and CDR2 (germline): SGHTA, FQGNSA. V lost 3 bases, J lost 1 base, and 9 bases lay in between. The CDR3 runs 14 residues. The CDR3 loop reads CASSFQGGNYGYTF. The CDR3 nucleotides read TGTGCCAGCAGCTTCCAGGGCGGTAACTATGGCTACACCTTC.

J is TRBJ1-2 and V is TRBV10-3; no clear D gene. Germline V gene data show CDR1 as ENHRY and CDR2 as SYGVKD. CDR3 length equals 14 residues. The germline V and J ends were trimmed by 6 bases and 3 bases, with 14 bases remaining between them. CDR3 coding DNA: TGTGCCATCAGCGATCTACTTAACGACTATGGCTACACCTTC. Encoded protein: CAISDLLNDYGYTF.

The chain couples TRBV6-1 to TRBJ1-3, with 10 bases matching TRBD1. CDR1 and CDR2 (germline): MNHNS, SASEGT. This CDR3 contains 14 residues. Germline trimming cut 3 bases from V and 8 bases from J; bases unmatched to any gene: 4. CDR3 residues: CASSEGTGEDTIYF. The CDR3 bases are TGTGCCAGCAGTGAGGGGACAGGGGAAGACACCATATATTTT.

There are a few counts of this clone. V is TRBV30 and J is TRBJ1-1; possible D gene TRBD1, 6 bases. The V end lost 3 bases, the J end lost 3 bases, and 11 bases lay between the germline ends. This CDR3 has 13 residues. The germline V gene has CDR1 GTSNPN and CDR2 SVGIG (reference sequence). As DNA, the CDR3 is TGTGCCTGGAGACCACAGGGATACACTGAAGCTTTCTTT. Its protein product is CAWRPQGYTEAFF.

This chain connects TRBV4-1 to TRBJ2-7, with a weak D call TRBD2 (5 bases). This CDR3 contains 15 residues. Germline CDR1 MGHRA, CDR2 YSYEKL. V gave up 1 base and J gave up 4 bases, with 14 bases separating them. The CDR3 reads CASSQGATRAYEQYF. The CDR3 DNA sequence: TGCGCCAGCAGCCAAGGGGCCACGCGGGCGTACGAGCAGTACTTC.

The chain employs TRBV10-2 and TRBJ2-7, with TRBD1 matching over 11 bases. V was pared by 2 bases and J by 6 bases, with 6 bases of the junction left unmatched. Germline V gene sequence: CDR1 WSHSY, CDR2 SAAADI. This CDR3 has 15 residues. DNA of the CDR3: TGCGCCAGCAGTGAGGGACAGGGGGCGCTTCGCGAGCAGTACTTC. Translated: CASSEGQGALREQYF.

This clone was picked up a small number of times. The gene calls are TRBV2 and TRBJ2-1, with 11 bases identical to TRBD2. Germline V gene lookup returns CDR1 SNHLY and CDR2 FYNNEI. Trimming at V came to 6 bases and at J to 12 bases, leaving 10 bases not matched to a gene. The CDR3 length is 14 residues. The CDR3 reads CASRPLTSGEGQFF. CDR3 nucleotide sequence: TGTGCCAGCAGGCCCTTGACTAGCGGGGAGGGGCAGTTCTTC.

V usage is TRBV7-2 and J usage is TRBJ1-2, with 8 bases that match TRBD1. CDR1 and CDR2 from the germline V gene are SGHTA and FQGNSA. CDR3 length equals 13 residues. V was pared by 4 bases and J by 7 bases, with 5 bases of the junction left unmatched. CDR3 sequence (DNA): TGTGCCAGCAGCTCGTACAGGGGGTTTGGCTACACCTTC. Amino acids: CASSSYRGFGYTF.

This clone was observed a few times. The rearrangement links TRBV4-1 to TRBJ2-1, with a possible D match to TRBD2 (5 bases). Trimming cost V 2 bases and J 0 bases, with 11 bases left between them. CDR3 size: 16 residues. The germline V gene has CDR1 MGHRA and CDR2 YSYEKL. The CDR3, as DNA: TGCGCCAGCAGCCAAACAGCGGAAAGCTCCTACAATGAGCAGTTCTTC. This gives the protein CASSQTAESSYNEQFF.

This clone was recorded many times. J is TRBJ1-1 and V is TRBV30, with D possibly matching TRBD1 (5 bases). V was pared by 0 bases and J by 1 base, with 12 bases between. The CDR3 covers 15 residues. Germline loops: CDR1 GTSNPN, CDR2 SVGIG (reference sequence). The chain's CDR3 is CAWSVLGGWNTEAFF. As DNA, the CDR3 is TGTGCCTGGAGTGTGTTGGGGGGTTGGAACACTGAAGCTTTCTTT.